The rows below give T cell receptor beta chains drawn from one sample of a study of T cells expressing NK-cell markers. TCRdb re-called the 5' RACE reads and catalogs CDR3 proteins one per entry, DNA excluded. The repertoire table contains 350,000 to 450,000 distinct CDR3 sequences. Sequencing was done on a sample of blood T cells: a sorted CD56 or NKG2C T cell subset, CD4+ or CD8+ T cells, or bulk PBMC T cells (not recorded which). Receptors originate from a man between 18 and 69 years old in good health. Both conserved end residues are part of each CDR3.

CDR3 protein: CASSWNGLAGEETQYF
J gene: TRBJ2-5
V gene: TRBV7-2
CDR3 length: 16

CDR3 protein: CSASPGLATSYEQYF
J gene: TRBJ2-7
V gene: TRBV20-1
CDR3 length: 15

CDR3 protein: CASSLEALAGYNEQFF
J gene: TRBJ2-1
V gene: TRBV7-2
CDR3 length: 16

CDR3 protein: CASSIGGNSPLHF
J gene: TRBJ1-6
V gene: TRBV19
CDR3 length: 13

CDR3 protein: CASSRVRDRGVDEQFF
J gene: TRBJ2-1
V gene: TRBV18
CDR3 length: 16

CDR3 protein: CASSTRQDLTDTQYF
J gene: TRBJ2-3
V gene: TRBV5-4
CDR3 length: 15

CDR3 protein: CASSSRGPPKDGYTF
J gene: TRBJ1-2
V gene: TRBV6-5
CDR3 length: 15

CDR3 protein: CSATHGQGKNIQYF
J gene: TRBJ2-4
V gene: TRBV20-1
CDR3 length: 14

CDR3 protein: CSARRGPSSYEQYF
J gene: TRBJ2-7
V gene: TRBV20-1
CDR3 length: 14

CDR3 protein: CASSQGRGHSTDTQYF
J gene: TRBJ2-3
V gene: TRBV11-3
CDR3 length: 16